This is a list of T cell receptor beta chains from one sample in a study of blood T cell repertoires in COVID-19. TCRdb's table, derived via immunoSEQ multiplex PCR, lists solely in-frame clones and lacks some. This sample carries roughly 150,000 clones, approximately 92% of them seen once, and the ten largest clones take less than 4%. The sample consisted of peripheral blood. These receptors were collected from a woman aged 60-75 years with active COVID-19. Both conserved end residues are part of each CDR3. Each record gives: J gene, D gene, V gene, clone size, CDR3 DNA, CDR3 protein. A D gene is named only where the DNA matches it firmly. Size values are once, few and many counts, or a class for expanded clones, and some rows have none.

>TRBJ2-5|TRBD2|TRBV6-5|-
TGTGCCAGCAGTCCCGGACTAGCAGAGACCCAGTACTTC
CASSPGLAETQYF
>TRBJ2-7|-|TRBV28|-
TGTGCCAGCAGTTTGGTGCGGGCCTCGGAGCAGTACTTC
CASSLVRASEQYF
>TRBJ1-2|TRBD1|TRBV5-4|once
TGTGCCAGCACCCAGGGGGCGGAAGTTCATGGCTACACCTTC
CASTQGAEVHGYTF
>TRBJ1-1|TRBD1|TRBV7-9|-
TGTGCCAGCAGCGGCAAGGGGGCGGCTCGGGGCACTGAAGCTTTCTTT
CASSGKGAARGTEAFF
>TRBJ2-1|-|TRBV6-6|-
TGTGCCAGCAGTTTCTTGACTCCCTACAATGAGCAGTTCTTC
CASSFLTPYNEQFF
>TRBJ2-7|TRBD2|TRBV7-9|-
TGTGCCAGCAGCCCAAGCGGGAGAACCGAGCAGTACTTC
CASSPSGRTEQYF
>TRBJ2-5|-|TRBV19|-
TGTGCCAGTAGTATTGGCGGGGTAGCGGACATAAGGGGCCAGTACTTC
CASSIGGVADIRGQYF
>TRBJ2-3|TRBD2|TRBV4-2|few
TGTGCCAGCAGCCAAGAGGCCCCCACTAGCGGCGGCACAGATACGCAGTATTTT
CASSQEAPTSGGTDTQYF
>TRBJ1-2|-|TRBV3-1/TRBV3-2|-
TGTGCCAGCAGCCAAGCCCGTTATGGCTACACCTTC
CASSQARYGYTF
>TRBJ2-7|-|TRBV6-1|few
TGTGCCAGCAGTGAAACCGACAGGCCATTCGGGAACGAGCAGTACTTC
CASSETDRPFGNEQYF
>TRBJ1-5|-|TRBV27|-
TGTGCCAGCAGCCGAAGTCCAGGGGTTAATCAGCCCCAGCATTTT
CASSRSPGVNQPQHF
>TRBJ2-7|-|TRBV10-1|few
TGCGCCAGCAGTGAAATAGGAGGGGTTAACTACGAGCAGTACTTC
CASSEIGGVNYEQYF
>TRBJ2-7|TRBD1|TRBV4-3|-
TGCGCCAGCAGCCAAGCGGCAGGGACAGGAGACTACGAGCAGTACTTC
CASSQAAGTGDYEQYF
>TRBJ1-1|TRBD1|TRBV9|-
TGTGCCAGCAGCGTTGGCGGTGAGGGGGCGAGGACTGAAGCTTTCTTT
CASSVGGEGARTEAFF
>TRBJ2-1|-|TRBV4-2|-
TGTGCCAGCAGCCAAGGCCCAGCGGAGACCTACAATGAGCAGTTCTTC
CASSQGPAETYNEQFF
>TRBJ2-3|-|TRBV5-1|once
TGCGCCAGCAGCTTGCTACGGGGGGCCTCTTATACGCAGTATTTT
CASSLLRGASYTQYF
>TRBJ1-4|TRBD1|TRBV5-1|-
TGCGCCAGCAGCTCCGGGACAGGGGAAGAAAAACTGTTTTTT
CASSSGTGEEKLFF
>TRBJ2-3|TRBD2|TRBV7-9|-
TGTGCCAGCAGCTTAGCGTTAACTAGCGGGACCACAGATACGCAGTATTTT
CASSLALTSGTTDTQYF
>TRBJ2-1|-|TRBV19|-
TGTGCCAGTAGTATCGGTCTAAATGAGCAGTTCTTC
CASSIGLNEQFF
>TRBJ1-1|-|TRBV3-1/TRBV3-2|once
TGTGCCAGCAGCCAAAGCGGGTGGACTTTCTTT
CASSQSGWTFF
>TRBJ1-2|-|TRBV28|-
TGTGCCAGCAGTTTAGGAGTCAGGTTCGCGGGTGGCTACACCTTC
CASSLGVRFAGGYTF
>TRBJ1-4|-|TRBV5-1|-
TGCGCCAGCAGCTTGGGAGCGGGCGGGGGAAAACTGTTTTTT
CASSLGAGGGKLFF
>TRBJ2-7|TRBD2|TRBV5-6|-
TGTGCCAGCAGCTTGGGACTAGCGGGAGGTTCCGACGAGCAGTACTTC
CASSLGLAGGSDEQYF
>TRBJ2-1|TRBD2|TRBV7-3|-
TGTGCCAGCAGCTCAGGGACTAGGGGAGGACACAATGAGCAGTTCTTC
CASSSGTRGGHNEQFF
>TRBJ1-5|-|TRBV5-6|-
TGTGCCAGCAGCTTAAAACAGTATAGCAATCAGCCCCAGCATTTT
CASSLKQYSNQPQHF
>TRBJ1-3|TRBD1|TRBV28|-
TGTGCCAGCAGTTTATTCGGGACAGGGACTGGAAACACCATATATTTT
CASSLFGTGTGNTIYF
>TRBJ2-2|-|TRBV7-9|-
TGTGCCAGCAGTCCGACCGGGGAGCTGTTTTTT
CASSPTGELFF
>TRBJ2-7|-|TRBV6-5|once
TGTGCCAGCAGTTACGGGGACTGGACCTACGAGCAGTACTTC
CASSYGDWTYEQYF
>TRBJ2-3|-|TRBV7-9|-
TGTGCCAGCAGCAACCGAGACTCCCCTAGCACAGATACGCAGTATTTT
CASSNRDSPSTDTQYF
>TRBJ1-2|-|TRBV3-1/TRBV3-2|-
TGTGCCAGCAGCCGGAGGAGGGCTGGCTACACCTTC
CASSRRRAGYTF
>TRBJ1-4|-|TRBV5-1|few
TGCGCCAGCAGCTTAGGGGGTTCTGCAACTAATGAAAAACTGTTTTTT
CASSLGGSATNEKLFF
>TRBJ2-3|-|TRBV11-2|few
TGTGCCAGCAGCTTAGAAGGAGGGGGCTACACAGATACGCAGTATTTT
CASSLEGGGYTDTQYF
>TRBJ1-1|-|TRBV7-9|-
TGTGCCAGCAGCTACACAAACACTGAAGCTTTCTTT
CASSYTNTEAFF
>TRBJ2-1|TRBD1|TRBV19|-
TGTGCCAGTAGTATAGGACAGGGGTACAATGAGCAGTTCTTC
CASSIGQGYNEQFF
>TRBJ2-7|TRBD1|TRBV5-4|-
TGTGCCAGCAGCTACGGGACAGTTCCCCGCGGCGAGCAGTACTTC
CASSYGTVPRGEQYF